These 31 T cell receptor beta chains originate from one sample sequenced in a study of memory CD4+ T cells and cytomegalovirus serostatus. Data came from immunoSEQ multiplex PCR; TCRdb stores just in-frame clones and leaves some out. The sample shows about 48,000 clones, around 78% of them seen only once. Single viable CD3+CD4+CD8-CD45RO+ cells were sorted as the memory CD4+ T cells. Source material: memory CD4+ T cells from blood. The receptor set was obtained from an adult in good health and CMV-seronegative.

V is TRBV18 and J is TRBJ1-5; 7 bases align to TRBD1. Germline lookup yields CDR1 KGHSH and CDR2 LQKENI. Losses at the gene ends were 6 bases for V and 0 bases for J; bases not matched to a gene: 5. CDR3 length: 15 amino acids. For the CDR3, the DNA is TGTGCCAGCTCGACAGGGTGGGATAGCAATCAGCCCCAGCATTTT. Amino acids: CASSTGWDSNQPQHF.

J is TRBJ2-5 and V is TRBV19, with 7 bases matching TRBD1. Germline trimming cut 4 bases from V and 2 bases from J; bases unmatched to any gene: 7. The CDR3 is 15 amino acids. Germline CDR1 is LNHDA and CDR2 is SQIVND (reference sequence). Written as DNA, the CDR3 is TGTGCCAGTAGTACCGGGGACAGACTACAAGAGACCCAGTACTTC. Residues: CASSTGDRLQETQYF. The whole variable domain, filled in from reference TRBV19 and TRBJ2-5, reads DGGITQSPKYLFRKEGQNVTLSCEQNLNHDAMYWYRQDPGQGLRLIYYSQIVNDFQKGDIAEGYSVSREKKESFPLTVTSAQKNPTAFYLCASSTGDRLQETQYFGPGTRLLVL.

V usage is TRBV18 and J usage is TRBJ2-1, with D unresolved. V lost 6 bases to trimming and J lost 1 base, with 4 bases between them. The CDR3 consists of 12 residues. CDR1 KGHSH and CDR2 LQKENI come from the germline V gene. CDR3 amino acids: CASSPSYNEQFF. CDR3 nucleotide sequence: TGTGCCAGCTCGCCTTCCTACAATGAGCAGTTCTTC.

This clone was detected only once. The genes are TRBV19 and TRBJ1-5; tentative D call: TRBD1 (5 bases). The CDR3 runs 16 residues. Per germline, CDR1 LNHDA and CDR2 SQIVND (reference sequence). With 3 bases removed from V and 2 bases from J, the gap between germline ends came to 14 bases. The CDR3 region has the DNA TGTGCCAGTAGTATCTACAGTCCAGGGCGCAATCAGCCCCAGCATTTT. Amino acids: CASSIYSPGRNQPQHF.

V is TRBV27 and J is TRBJ1-2, with D hard to call. V lost 2 bases, J lost 2 bases, and 9 bases lay in between. The CDR3 sequence is 14 residues long. CDR1 and CDR2 (germline): MNHEY, SMNVEV (reference sequence). CDR3 amino acids: CASSLEGGNYGYTF. CDR3 nucleotide sequence: TGTGCCAGCAGTTTAGAGGGCGGGAACTATGGCTACACCTTC.

V usage is TRBV6-6 and J usage is TRBJ2-7; a possible D gene is TRBD1 (5 bases). Trimming took 7 bases from V and 3 from J, leaving 13 bases between them. In germline, CDR1 is MNHNY, CDR2 SVGAGI (reference sequence). The CDR3 runs 13 residues. CDR3 sequence (DNA): TGTGCCAGCAACCCGGTCCAGGGCTACGAGCAGTACTTC. This sequence encodes CASNPVQGYEQYF.

This chain connects TRBV7-5 to TRBJ2-7; the table's TRBD2 call for D was not verified on the DNA. TRBV7-5 is termed a pseudogene. The CDR3 length is 15 residues. CDR3 sequence reads: CVRSFRGGRAYEQYF. The DNA of the CDR3 is TGTGTCAGAAGCTTCCGGGGCGGGAGGGCGTACGAGCAGTACTTC.

This chain links TRBV28 with TRBJ2-5; D perhaps matches TRBD1 (7 bases). The CDR3 covers 15 residues. V lost 2 bases and J 2 bases, leaving 12 bases between the germline ends. Germline V gives CDR1 MDHEN, CDR2 SYDVKM. The CDR3 coding sequence is TGTGCCAGCAGTTTACCCCAGGGGGGTCAAGAGACCCAGTACTTC. As protein: CASSLPQGGQETQYF.

V and J are TRBV6-5 and TRBJ1-5, with D possibly matching TRBD1 (5 bases). Germline V CDR1 and CDR2: MNHEY, SVGAGI. CDR3 length: 13 residues. V shed 2 bases and J shed 14 bases, with 16 bases lying between them. CDR3 in amino acids: CASSYGRPGTEHF. The CDR3 coding sequence is TGTGCCAGCAGTTACGGGAGGCCCGGGACCGAGCATTTT.

This clone was counted only a few times. The V and J genes are TRBV6-1 and TRBJ1-4, with D uncertain. The CDR3 sequence is 13 residues long. Germline CDR1 and CDR2: MNHNS and SASEGT. The V and J ends lost 3 bases and 2 bases respectively, with 4 bases between them. Here the CDR3 reads CASSDSTNEKLFF. In nucleotides, the CDR3 is TGTGCCAGCAGTGACTCTACTAATGAAAAACTGTTTTTT.

The rearrangement uses TRBV5-6 and TRBJ1-5; TRBD1 agrees at 9 bases. The trim removed 2 bases at V and 3 bases at J, leaving 6 bases unmatched. Germline CDR1 reads SGHDT; CDR2 reads YYEEEE. The CDR3 runs 16 residues. The CDR3 protein is CASSFTGGANNQPQHF. The CDR3 bases are TGTGCCAGCAGCTTCACAGGGGGCGCGAACAATCAGCCCCAGCATTTT. The full variable domain, rest sourced from reference TRBV5-6 and TRBJ1-5, is DAGVTQSPTHLIKTRGQQVTLRCSPKSGHDTVSWYQQALGQGPQFIFQYYEEEERQRGNFPDRFSGHQFPNYSSELNVNALLLGDSALYLCASSFTGGANNQPQHFGDGTRLSIL.

This chain joins TRBV30 and TRBJ2-1; TRBD2 might be the D (5 bases). In germline, CDR1 is GTSNPN, CDR2 SVGIG (reference sequence). Trimming removed 0 bases from V and 7 bases from J, with 7 bases in between. This CDR3 spans 12 amino acids. This chain's CDR3 is CAWSVRGNEQFF. CDR3 in DNA: TGTGCCTGGAGTGTGAGAGGGAATGAGCAGTTCTTC.

The chain combines TRBV5-1 with TRBJ2-2; the D call may be TRBD1 or TRBD2 (5 bases each). From germline, CDR1 is SGHRS and CDR2 YFSETQ. The CDR3 runs 16 residues. With 0 bases removed from V and 5 bases from J, the gap between germline ends came to 14 bases. As DNA, the CDR3 is TGCGCCAGCAGCTTGGGAGCAGGGACGCGGACCGGGGAGCTGTTTTTT. As protein: CASSLGAGTRTGELFF.

The V gene is TRBV29-1, the J gene TRBJ1-4; weak D call: TRBD1 (5 bases). Between the trimmed V and J ends, which lost 6 bases and 7 bases, there was a span of 9 bases. The germline CDR1 and CDR2 sequences are SQVTM and ANQGSEA. CDR3 length: 11 amino acids. Written as DNA, the CDR3 is TGCAGCGTCGCGACAGTTGAAAAACTGTTTTTT. Its translation: CSVATVEKLFF.

This chain links TRBV18 with TRBJ1-1; TRBD1 is a possible D gene (6 bases). V was pared by 0 bases and J by 1 base, with 12 bases between. Germline V lookup: CDR1 KGHSH, CDR2 LQKENI. CDR3 length: 16 amino acids. The CDR3 DNA is TGTGCCAGCTCACCACCCAGCGCAGGGGAGAACACTGAAGCTTTCTTT. It yields the protein CASSPPSAGENTEAFF.

This chain uses TRBV18 with TRBJ1-4, with TRBD1 matching over 10 bases. The J segment lost 8 bases and the V segment lost 3 bases, leaving 9 bases of the junction unmatched. CDR3 length: 16 amino acids. Germline V gene sequence: CDR1 KGHSH, CDR2 LQKENI. CDR3 amino acids: CASSPTRTGGKEKLFF. The CDR3 region has the DNA TGTGCCAGCTCACCTACTCGGACAGGGGGAAAGGAAAAACTGTTTTTT.

This chain links TRBV30 with TRBJ1-6, with D perhaps TRBD1 (6 bases). Looked up from germline, CDR1 is GTSNPN and CDR2 is SVGIG (reference sequence). With 2 bases removed from V and 7 bases from J, the gap between germline ends came to 9 bases. The length of the CDR3 is 13 residues. CDR3 loop: CAWSRQANSPLHF. The CDR3 region has the DNA TGTGCCTGGAGTCGACAGGCAAATTCACCCCTCCACTTT.

This chain connects TRBV11-1 to TRBJ1-2; no firm D call. Germline loops: CDR1 SGHAT, CDR2 FQDESV (reference sequence). The CDR3 spans 13 residues. The germline V and J ends were trimmed by 0 bases and 6 bases, with 8 bases remaining between them. CDR3 sequence: CASSLAVEDGYTF. The CDR3, as DNA: TGTGCCAGCAGCTTAGCGGTGGAGGATGGCTACACCTTC.

The genes are TRBV19 and TRBJ1-2; TRBD1 agrees at 12 bases. After removal of 5 bases from V and 4 bases from J, the junction contained 5 bases not matched to a gene. Germline V gene data show CDR1 as LNHDA and CDR2 as SQIVND (reference sequence). The CDR3 spans 15 residues. CDR3 DNA: TGTGCCAGTAGTTCGGGACAGGGGGCTGGCTATGGCTACACCTTC. Protein sequence: CASSSGQGAGYGYTF.

Only one count was recorded for this clone. The chain has TRBV28 and TRBJ1-5, with 8 bases fitting TRBD1. With 6 bases clipped from V and 7 bases from J, the junction kept 11 bases outside the gene matches. The CDR3 covers 15 residues. CDR1 is MDHEN and CDR2 is SYDVKM in the germline V gene. CDR3: CASRGTGLVVQPQHF. The CDR3 DNA sequence: TGTGCCAGCAGGGGGACAGGACTTGTCGTGCAGCCCCAGCATTTT.

The chain has TRBV7-9 and TRBJ2-7, with TRBD1 as a possible D gene (6 bases). The V gene's germline CDR1 is SEHNR and CDR2 FQNEAQ (reference sequence). CDR3 size: 14 residues. Trimming stripped 6 bases from V and 2 bases from J, with 14 bases between. In DNA form, the CDR3 reads TGTGCCAGCAGTTTCGGACAGCCGACCTACGAGCAGTACTTC. Protein: CASSFGQPTYEQYF.

This chain uses TRBV9 with TRBJ2-7; D uncertain. Trimming stripped 3 bases from V and 6 bases from J, with 19 bases between. This CDR3 spans 15 amino acids. CDR1 and CDR2 from the germline V gene are SGDLS and YYNGEE. The CDR3 here is CASSADPSARSEQYF. The CDR3 bases are TGTGCCAGCAGCGCGGACCCCTCCGCAAGGTCCGAGCAGTACTTC.

V usage is TRBV28 and J usage is TRBJ2-7; 8 nucleotides match TRBD1. The CDR3 runs to 15 residues. CDR1 and CDR2 from the germline V gene are MDHEN and SYDVKM. V lost 2 bases, J lost 6 bases, and 9 bases stayed unmatched. CDR3 sequence reads: CASSLNWQGAGEQYF. The CDR3 nucleotides read TGTGCCAGCAGTTTAAATTGGCAGGGGGCAGGCGAGCAGTACTTC.

The chain links TRBV30 to TRBJ1-1; possibly TRBD1 for D (5 bases). This CDR3 is 14 amino acids long. Germline V gene data show CDR1 as GTSNPN and CDR2 as SVGIG (reference sequence). The V and J ends lost 6 bases and 3 bases respectively, with 17 bases between them. Written as DNA, the CDR3 is TGTGCCTGCTCAATCCCGGGGGTGGACACTGAAGCTTTCTTT. This translates into CACSIPGVDTEAFF.

The chain has TRBV18 and TRBJ2-1; possibly TRBD1 or TRBD2 for D (5 bases each). Trimming left V 2 bases short and J 5 bases short, with 10 bases between. Germline V CDR1 and CDR2: KGHSH, LQKENI. The CDR3 is 14 residues long. CDR3 bases: TGTGCCAGCTCACCAGTCGGGGCAGACAATGAGCAGTTCTTC. As protein: CASSPVGADNEQFF.

The CDR3 coding sequence is TGCAGCGTTGGAGCCCTGTTGGAGACCCAGTACTTC. Translated, it gives CSVGALLETQYF. This chain links TRBV29-1 with TRBJ2-5; no clear D gene. CDR1 and CDR2 (germline): SQVTM, ANQGSEA. V gave up 4 bases and J gave up 5 bases, with 11 bases separating them. The CDR3 sequence is 12 residues long.

The CDR3 region has the DNA TGTGCCAGCAGGGCCTCGACAAGGAACACTGAAGCTTTCTTT. This encodes CASRASTRNTEAFF. The chain uses TRBV6-1 and TRBJ1-1; D not resolved. The CDR3 extends over 14 amino acids. The germline CDR1 and CDR2 sequences are MNHNS and SASEGT. Trimming cost V 6 bases and J 1 base, with 12 bases left between them.

The genes are TRBV14 and TRBJ2-5, with D possibly called TRBD1 or TRBD2 (5 bases each). V dropped 0 bases and J dropped 4 bases, with 18 bases sitting between them. Per the germline V gene, CDR1 is SGHDN and CDR2 is FVKESK. CDR3 size: 17 residues. The CDR3 here is CASSQDSRGHNGETQYF. Written as DNA, the CDR3 is TGTGCCAGCAGCCAAGATTCGAGGGGCCACAACGGAGAGACCCAGTACTTC.

This clone was seen a handful of times. J is TRBJ1-1 and V is TRBV19; the D gene is possibly TRBD1 (5 bases). From germline, CDR1 is LNHDA and CDR2 SQIVND (reference sequence). The germline V and J ends were trimmed by 8 bases and 4 bases, with 14 bases remaining between them. The CDR3 runs 13 residues. The CDR3 DNA sequence: TGTGCCAGTTCCAGCCAGGGTATCACTGAAGCTTTCTTT. This codes for CASSSQGITEAFF.

There are a few counts of this clone. CDR3 loop: CASSPRDISYEQYF. CDR3 nucleotides: TGTGCCAGCAGCCCCCGGGACATATCCTACGAGCAGTACTTC. This sequence joins TRBV7-8 and TRBJ2-7; D perhaps matches TRBD1 (6 bases). V was clipped by 5 bases and J by 1 base, with 12 bases between them. This CDR3 spans 14 amino acids. Germline CDR1 is SGHVS and CDR2 is FQNEAQ.

This rearrangement joins TRBV2 to TRBJ2-2; TRBD2 aligns across 9 bases. The CDR3 extends over 17 amino acids. CDR1 SNHLY and CDR2 FYNNEI come from the germline V gene. V was pared by 7 bases and J by 6 bases, with 15 bases of the junction left unmatched. The CDR3, as DNA: TGTGCCAGCACGATTAGCGGGGGCATGAACACCGCCGGGGAGCTGTTTTTT. Its translation is CASTISGGMNTAGELFF.